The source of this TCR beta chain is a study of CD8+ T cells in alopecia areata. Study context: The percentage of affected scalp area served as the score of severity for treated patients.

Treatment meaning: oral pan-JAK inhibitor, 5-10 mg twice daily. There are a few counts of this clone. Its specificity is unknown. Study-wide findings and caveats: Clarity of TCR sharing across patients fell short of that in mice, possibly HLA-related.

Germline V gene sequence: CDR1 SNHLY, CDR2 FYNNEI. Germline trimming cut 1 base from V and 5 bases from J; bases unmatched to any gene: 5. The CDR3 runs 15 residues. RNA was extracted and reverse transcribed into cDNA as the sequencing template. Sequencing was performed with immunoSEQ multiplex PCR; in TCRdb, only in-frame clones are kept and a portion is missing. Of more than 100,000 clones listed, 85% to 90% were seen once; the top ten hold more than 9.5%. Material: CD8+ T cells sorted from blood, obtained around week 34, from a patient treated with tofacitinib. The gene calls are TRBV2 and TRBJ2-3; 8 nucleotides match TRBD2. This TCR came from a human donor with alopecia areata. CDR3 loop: CASSEGWLAGDTQYF. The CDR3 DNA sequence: TGTGCCAGCAGTGAAGGTTGGCTAGCGGGAGATACGCAGTATTTT.